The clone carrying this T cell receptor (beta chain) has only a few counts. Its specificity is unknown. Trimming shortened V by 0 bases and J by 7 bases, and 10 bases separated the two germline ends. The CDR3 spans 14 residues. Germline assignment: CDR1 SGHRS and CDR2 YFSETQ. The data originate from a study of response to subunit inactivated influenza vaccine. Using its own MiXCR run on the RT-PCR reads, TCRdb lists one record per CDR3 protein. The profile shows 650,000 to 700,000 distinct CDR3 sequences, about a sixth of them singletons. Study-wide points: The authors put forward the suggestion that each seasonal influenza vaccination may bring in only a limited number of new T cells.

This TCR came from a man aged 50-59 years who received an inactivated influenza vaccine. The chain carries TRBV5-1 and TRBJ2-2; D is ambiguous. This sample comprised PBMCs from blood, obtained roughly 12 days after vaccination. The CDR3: CASSLVAPDGELFF. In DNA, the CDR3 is TGCGCCAGCAGCTTGGTGGCCCCCGACGGGGAGCTGTTTTTT.